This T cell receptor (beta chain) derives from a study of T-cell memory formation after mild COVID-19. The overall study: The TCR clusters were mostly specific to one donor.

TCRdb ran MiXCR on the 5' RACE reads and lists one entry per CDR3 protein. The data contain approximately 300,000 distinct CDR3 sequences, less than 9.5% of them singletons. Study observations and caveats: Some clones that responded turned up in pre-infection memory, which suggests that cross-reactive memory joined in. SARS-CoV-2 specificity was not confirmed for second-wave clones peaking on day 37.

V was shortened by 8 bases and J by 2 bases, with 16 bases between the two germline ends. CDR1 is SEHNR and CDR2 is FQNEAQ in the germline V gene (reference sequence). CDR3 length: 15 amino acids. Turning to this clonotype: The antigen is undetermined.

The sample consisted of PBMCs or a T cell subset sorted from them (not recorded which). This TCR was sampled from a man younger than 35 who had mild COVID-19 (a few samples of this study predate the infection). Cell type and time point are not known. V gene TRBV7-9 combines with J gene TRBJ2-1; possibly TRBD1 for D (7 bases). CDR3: CASGLRQGAYNEQFF. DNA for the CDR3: TGTGCCAGCGGACTAAGACAGGGAGCCTACAATGAGCAGTTCTTC.